This T cell receptor beta chain was recovered during a study of cytomegalovirus exposure and HLA in healthy donors. Across the whole study: Caucasian-associated ancestry cluster membership applied to approximately 84% of several hundred genotyped donors. Findings and caveats of the study: TCR beta V- and J-gene trimming, according to a later analysis, was linked to a missense DCLRE1C variant.

Of note for this clone: No antigen is known for it.

The CDR3 length is 15 residues. V was trimmed by 1 base and J by 6 bases, leaving 16 bases between them. Looked up from germline, CDR1 is MNHNS and CDR2 is SASEGT. PCR amplification relied on 60 Vbeta primers (plus 13 Jbeta primers). Profiling relied on immunoSEQ multiplex PCR, and the TCRdb table lists in-frame clones only, not all of them. The table has about 88,000 clones, 70% to 90% seen once. These donors, healthy bone marrow donors, were studied. Despite likely unrecorded immune exposures, the donors were nominally healthy at the time of sampling. J is TRBJ2-7 and V is TRBV6-1; tentative D call: TRBD1 (6 bases). The material sequenced was PBMCs. The source of this sequence is a man between 18 and 29 years old in good health and CMV-seronegative. CDR3 nucleotide sequence: TGTGCCAGCAGTGAAGGTGTTGAACAGGGATTCGAGCAGTACTTC. It is translated as CASSEGVEQGFEQYF.